The 24 T cell receptor beta chains in this list originate from one sample, sequenced in a study of blood T cell repertoires in COVID-19. Generated by immunoSEQ multiplex PCR, the TCRdb table keeps only in-frame clones and is missing some. This sample has 50,000 to 75,000 clones; 91% occur once, and the top ten carry about 8.1%. The sample comprised peripheral blood. These receptors all stem from a human donor in a cohort sampled during active COVID-19.

The chain uses TRBV6-2 or TRBV6-3 and TRBJ1-1, with 7 bases fitting TRBD1. With V trimmed by 2 bases and J by 3 bases, 3 bases remained unmatched. Germline lookup yields CDR1 MNHEY and CDR2 SVGEGT. This CDR3 region has 14 residues. The CDR3 DNA is TGTGCCAGCAGTTACGCAGGGGGTTACACTGAAGCTTTCTTT. Translation gives CASSYAGGYTEAFF.

The chain links TRBV3-1 (or the pseudogene TRBV3-2) to TRBJ2-7, with 13 bases identical to TRBD2. This CDR3 contains 18 residues. The V and J ends lost 4 bases and 3 bases, in that order; junction bases with no gene match: 12. Looked up from germline, CDR1 is LGHDT and CDR2 is YNNKEL (reference sequence). DNA for the CDR3: TGTGCCAGCAGCCCGCAAGTCGGACTAGCGGGAGCAAACTACGAGCAGTACTTC. Its protein is CASSPQVGLAGANYEQYF.

The chain joins TRBV29-1 to TRBJ2-5; TRBD1 matches at 9 bases. In germline, CDR1 is SQVTM, CDR2 ANQGSEA. This CDR3 spans 13 amino acids. After removal of 2 bases from V and 9 bases from J, the junction contained 7 bases not matched to a gene. The CDR3: CSVETGTGKPQYF. CDR3 nucleotide sequence: TGCAGCGTTGAAACCGGGACAGGGAAGCCCCAGTACTTC. Full variable domain (rest looked up from reference TRBV29-1 and TRBJ2-5): SAVISQKPSRDICQRGTSLTIQCQVDSQVTMMFWYRQQPGQSLTLIATANQGSEATYESGFVIDKFPISRPNLTFSTLTVSNMSPEDSSIYLCSVETGTGKPQYFGPGTRLLVL.

This clone was detected a few times. The rearrangement joins TRBV4-3 to TRBJ1-4; 9 bases agree with TRBD1. Germline CDR1 LGHNA, CDR2 YSLEER. Trimming cost V 0 bases and J 0 bases; bases outside gene matches: 14. This CDR3 has 21 amino acids. This CDR3 is CASSQDAIIRDRVSTNEKLFF. In nucleotides, the CDR3 is TGCGCCAGCAGCCAAGATGCCATTATACGGGACAGGGTTTCAACTAATGAAAAACTGTTTTTT.

The J gene is TRBJ2-5, the V gene TRBV5-1, with 11 positions matching TRBD2. This CDR3 contains 15 residues. Germline assignment: CDR1 SGHRS and CDR2 YFSETQ. Losses at the gene ends were 4 bases for V and 2 bases for J; bases not matched to a gene: 4. In DNA form, the CDR3 reads TGCGCCAGCAGCGGGGGGACTAGCGGACAAGAGACCCAGTACTTC. As protein: CASSGGTSGQETQYF.

The chain links TRBV27 to TRBJ2-1, with 10 bases fitting TRBD2. V gave up 3 bases and J gave up 5 bases; unmatched junction bases: 13. The CDR3 contains 18 residues. Germline-derived CDR1 and CDR2 are MNHEY and SMNVEV (reference sequence). The CDR3 DNA sequence: TGTGCCAGCAGTTTCCCCTCGTCGAGAGCGGGGGGGAACAATGAGCAGTTCTTC. Amino acids: CASSFPSSRAGGNNEQFF.

The gene calls are TRBV18 and TRBJ2-3; possible D gene TRBD2, 6 bases. CDR3 length equals 14 residues. The V and J ends lost 2 bases and 5 bases respectively, with 11 bases between them. The germline gives CDR1 KGHSH, CDR2 LQKENI. The CDR3 sequence is CASSPYNSGDTQYF. The CDR3, as DNA: TGTGCCAGCTCACCATATAATAGCGGAGATACGCAGTATTTT.

The chain carries TRBV27 and TRBJ1-6, with D unresolved. The CDR3 is 15 amino acids. V was pared by 7 bases and J by 7 bases, with 17 bases between. CDR1 and CDR2 (germline): MNHEY, SMNVEV (reference sequence). The CDR3 region is CASNPTSIQNSPLHF. The CDR3 nucleotides read TGTGCCAGCAACCCAACCTCCATCCAGAATTCACCCCTCCACTTT.

V and J are TRBV5-1 and TRBJ2-7; 7 bases are a match to TRBD2. The CDR3 contains 14 residues. Germline-derived CDR1 and CDR2 are SGHRS and YFSETQ. Germline trimming cut 6 bases from V and 7 bases from J; bases unmatched to any gene: 13. The CDR3 DNA is TGCGCCAGCACCCCGGGGACTACCGGAGGGGAGCAGTACTTC. This sequence encodes CASTPGTTGGEQYF.

The J gene is TRBJ2-7, the V gene TRBV29-1, with 7 bases matching TRBD1. With 7 bases clipped from V and 0 bases from J, the junction kept 9 bases outside the gene matches. The CDR3 length is 14 residues. CDR1 is SQVTM, CDR2 ANQGSEA, per germline. The chain's CDR3 is CSARGTANSYEQYF. The CDR3 nucleotides are TGCAGCGCCCGTGGGACAGCTAACTCCTACGAGCAGTACTTC.

This clone was detected only once. The V and J genes are TRBV11-2 and TRBJ2-1; D not resolved. Germline CDR1 is SGHAT and CDR2 is FQNNGV. The CDR3 has 17 amino acids. The V gene lost 1 base and the J gene lost 10 bases, with 23 bases spanning the gap. Written as DNA, the CDR3 is TGTGCCAGCAGCTTAGTCTTTGACAACCCTTTCTATGGAGAGCAGTTCTTC. It encodes CASSLVFDNPFYGEQFF. Using reference TRBV11-2 and TRBJ2-1 for the parts outside the CDR3, the full variable domain is EAGVAQSPRYKIIEKRQSVAFWCNPISGHATLYWYQQILGQGPKLLIQFQNNGVVDDSQLPKDRFSAERLKGVDSTLKIQPAKLEDSAVYLCASSLVFDNPFYGEQFFGPGTRLTVL.

J is TRBJ2-3 and V is TRBV9; the D is unclear. The CDR3 is 12 amino acids. Germline V gene lookup returns CDR1 SGDLS and CDR2 YYNGEE. V lost 1 base and J 3 bases, leaving 3 bases between the germline ends. CDR3: CASSVLTDTQYF. As DNA, the CDR3 is TGTGCCAGCAGCGTATTAACAGATACGCAGTATTTT.

This chain links TRBV9 with TRBJ2-1; 11 positions agree with TRBD2. Germline V gene sequence: CDR1 SGDLS, CDR2 YYNGEE. Trimming removed 3 bases from V and 6 bases from J; junction bases left unmatched: 8. The CDR3 is made up of 16 amino acids. The CDR3 nucleotides are TGTGCCAGCAGCGGACCTAGCGGGAGGTCGTCCAATGAGCAGTTCTTC. Protein product: CASSGPSGRSSNEQFF. Supplemented by reference TRBV9 and TRBJ2-1, the full variable domain reads DSGVTQTPKHLITATGQRVTLRCSPRSGDLSVYWYQQSLDQGLQFLIQYYNGEERAKGNILERFSAQQFPDLHSELNLSSLELGDSALYFCASSGPSGRSSNEQFFGPGTRLTVL.

About this clone itself: A read error may account for a junction end that differs from germline. The chain combines TRBV19 with TRBJ1-1, with TRBD1 as a possible D gene (5 bases). The germline gives CDR1 LNHDA, CDR2 SQIVND (reference sequence). CDR3 length: 15 amino acids. The CDR3 bases are TGTGCCAGTAGCATAGGAAGGACACCGAACACTGAAGCTTTCTTT. As protein: CASSIGRTPNTEAFF. Drawing the rest from reference TRBV19 and TRBJ1-1, the complete variable domain is DGGITQSPKYLFRKEGQNVTLSCEQNLNHDAMYWYRQDPGQGLRLIYYSQIVNDFQKGDIAEGYSVSREKKESFPLTVTSAQKNPTAFYLCASSIGRTPNTEAFFGQGTRLTVV.

The gene calls are TRBV30 and TRBJ1-3; weak D call: TRBD1 (5 bases). The CDR3 has 14 amino acids. Looked up from germline, CDR1 is GTSNPN and CDR2 is SVGIG (reference sequence). The V and J ends lost 5 bases and 0 bases respectively, with 11 bases between them. For the CDR3, the DNA is TGTGCCTGGGGCCCCGGGGGCTCTGGAAACACCATATATTTT. It specifies CAWGPGGSGNTIYF.

On this clone itself: One end of the junction fails to match germline, which may point to a read error. The J gene is TRBJ2-7, the V gene TRBV7-9, with 9 bases aligning to TRBD2. Germline lookup yields CDR1 SEHNR and CDR2 FQNEAQ (reference sequence). The CDR3 length is 13 residues. The CDR3 bases are TGTGCCAGCAGCGTAGCGGGAGCCTACGAGCAGTACTTC. Its translation is CASSVAGAYEQYF. Variable domain in full (rest from reference TRBV7-9 and TRBJ2-7): DTGVSQNPRHKITKRGQNVTFRCDPISEHNRLYWYRQTLGQGPEFLTYFQNEAQLEKSRLLSDRFSAERPKGSFSTLEIQRTEQGDSAMYLCASSVAGAYEQYFGPGTRLTVT.

This clone occurred a few times. CDR3 sequence: CASSFGVGSRYEQYF. Written as DNA, the CDR3 is TGTGCCAGCAGCTTCGGGGTCGGAAGCAGATACGAGCAGTACTTC. The V and J genes are TRBV11-2 and TRBJ2-7, with D possibly matching TRBD2 (5 bases). The CDR3 is made up of 15 amino acids. Germline V gene data show CDR1 as SGHAT and CDR2 as FQNNGV. V was shortened by 3 bases and J by 4 bases, with 16 bases between the two germline ends.

V and J are TRBV28 and TRBJ1-3; 9 positions agree with TRBD1. This CDR3 contains 15 residues. Germline CDR1 and CDR2: MDHEN and SYDVKM. The trim removed 4 bases at V and 6 bases at J, leaving 7 bases unmatched. The CDR3 DNA sequence: TGTGCCAGCAGTTCGCTCGGGACAGGGTTAAACACCATATATTTT. Amino acids: CASSSLGTGLNTIYF.

The chain uses TRBV5-1 and TRBJ2-1, with 7 bases matching TRBD2. Germline CDR1 reads SGHRS; CDR2 reads YFSETQ. V shed 0 bases and J 3 bases; nucleotides not matched to a gene: 6. The CDR3 extends over 16 amino acids. The DNA for the CDR3 is TGCGCCAGCAGCTTGGGTCCTAGCGGAGTCTACAATGAGCAGTTCTTC. Residues: CASSLGPSGVYNEQFF.

V and J are TRBV19 and TRBJ1-2; D is unresolved. Trimming pared 3 bases from V and 0 bases from J, leaving 8 bases between. Germline V gives CDR1 LNHDA, CDR2 SQIVND (reference sequence). CDR3 size: 14 residues. The CDR3 is CASSIGLTNYGYTF. The CDR3 DNA follows: TGTGCCAGTAGTATTGGGCTCACTAACTATGGCTACACCTTC. The entire variable domain, with the rest obtained from reference TRBV19 and TRBJ1-2, is as follows: DGGITQSPKYLFRKEGQNVTLSCEQNLNHDAMYWYRQDPGQGLRLIYYSQIVNDFQKGDIAEGYSVSREKKESFPLTVTSAQKNPTAFYLCASSIGLTNYGYTFGSGTRLTVV.

The gene calls are TRBV24-1 and TRBJ1-1, with 7 bases fitting TRBD1. Unmatched junction bases numbered 4, after V lost 2 bases and J lost 5 bases. Per germline, CDR1 KGHDR and CDR2 SFDVKD. This CDR3 is built from 14 residues. The CDR3 protein is CATSDSLTGTEAFF. CDR3 nucleotide sequence: TGTGCCACCAGTGATTCCCTGACAGGGACTGAAGCTTTCTTT.

The rearrangement joins TRBV4-3 to TRBJ2-7, with 7 bases that match TRBD1. The CDR3 consists of 14 residues. Trimming cost V 3 bases and J 1 base; bases outside gene matches: 3. Germline CDR1 reads LGHNA; CDR2 reads YSLEER. DNA for the CDR3: TGCGCCAGCAGCCAGGGACAGCCGTCCTACGAGCAGTACTTC. This gives the protein CASSQGQPSYEQYF.

In the case of this clone: Distinct nucleotide sequences in the sample also encode this CDR3. V gene TRBV18 combines with J gene TRBJ1-1, with D possibly being TRBD1 (5 bases). Trimming stripped 2 bases from V and 3 bases from J, with 7 bases between. The CDR3 loop spans 13 amino acids. The germline V gene has CDR1 KGHSH and CDR2 LQKENI. Here the CDR3 reads CASSPGGDTEAFF. CDR3 DNA: TGTGCCAGCTCACCAGGGGGGGACACTGAAGCTTTCTTT.

The rearrangement joins TRBV29-1 to TRBJ1-3; 8 bases line up with TRBD1. The germline V gene has CDR1 SQVTM and CDR2 ANQGSEA. Trimming removed 6 bases from V and 3 bases from J; junction bases left unmatched: 4. The CDR3 contains 13 residues. DNA for the CDR3: TGCAGCGTACGCGGACAGGGTGGAAACACCATATATTTT. It codes for CSVRGQGGNTIYF.